This entry lists 17 T cell receptor beta chains sequenced from one sample in a study of shared clonotypes between healthy human individuals. Naive CD8 isolation took CD45RO-negative cells positively selected for CCR7 and excluded terminally differentiated effector memory CD45RA+ cells. Clones were read by immunoSEQ multiplex PCR, and TCRdb kept only the in-frame ones, dropping some. The data hold over 2 million clones, with around 96% observed a single time. What was sequenced was naive CD8+ T cells sorted from blood. The receptor set was obtained from a man between 18 and 29 years old in good health.

The chain employs TRBV25-1 and TRBJ1-4, with 9 bases that match TRBD1. The CDR3 consists of 16 residues. CDR1 and CDR2 from the germline V gene are MGHDK and SYGVNS. V shed 7 bases and J 6 bases; nucleotides not matched to a gene: 12. The CDR3 region is CASTSSGGTGYEKLFF. The CDR3 nucleotides are TGTGCCAGCACCTCCTCCGGTGGGACAGGGTATGAAAAACTGTTTTTT.

This CDR3 is CASGSAGAWVEQYF. The CDR3 DNA reads as TGTGCCAGCGGTTCGGCAGGGGCTTGGGTCGAGCAGTACTTC. The gene calls are TRBV28 and TRBJ2-7, with D maybe TRBD1 (6 bases). The germline V and J ends were trimmed by 8 bases and 6 bases, with 20 bases remaining between them. The CDR3 loop spans 14 amino acids. Germline lookup yields CDR1 MDHEN and CDR2 SYDVKM.

The rearrangement links TRBV4-1 to TRBJ2-7; 7 positions agree with TRBD1. V shed 7 bases and J 3 bases; nucleotides not matched to a gene: 12. Germline V gene sequence: CDR1 MGHRA, CDR2 YSYEKL. The CDR3 sequence is 15 residues long. The CDR3 DNA follows: TGCGCCAGCACTGCAAAGGTCGGACAGGTCTACGAGCAGTACTTC. Its protein is CASTAKVGQVYEQYF.

As for this clone: Germline is not matched at one junction end, which may reflect a read error. The sample holds other DNA sequences that translate to the same CDR3. The chain joins TRBV7-9 to TRBJ1-2; D remains ambiguous. The CDR3 runs 17 residues. Germline V gene sequence: CDR1 SEHNR, CDR2 FQNEAQ (reference sequence). Here the CDR3 DNA reads TGTGCCAGCAGCGGGTTCCCTGACACGCATTTGAACTACGGCTACACCTTC. Its translation is CASSGFPDTHLNYGYTF.

The rearrangement uses TRBV6-1 and TRBJ2-1; TRBD1 matches 7 bases. The trim removed 4 bases at V and 5 bases at J, leaving 14 bases unmatched. There are 17 residues in the CDR3. Germline V gene sequence: CDR1 MNHNS, CDR2 SASEGT. The CDR3, as DNA: TGTGCCAGCAGTGCCCTGCTCGGGACAGAAGATAACAATGAGCAGTTCTTC. It codes for CASSALLGTEDNNEQFF.

As regards this clone: Other DNA sequences within the sample encode an identical CDR3. The chain links TRBV4-3 to TRBJ2-1; TRBD2 matches 7 bases. Looked up from germline, CDR1 is LGHNA and CDR2 is YSLEER. V shed 0 bases and J 3 bases; nucleotides not matched to a gene: 5. This CDR3 spans 16 amino acids. The CDR3 region is CASSQEGGSSYNEQFF. The CDR3 region has the DNA TGCGCCAGCAGCCAAGAAGGCGGGAGCAGCTACAATGAGCAGTTCTTC.

This chain links TRBV6-5 with TRBJ2-7; 9 positions match TRBD1. Losses at the gene ends were 2 bases for V and 3 bases for J; bases not matched to a gene: 2. The CDR3 consists of 14 residues. The germline V gene has CDR1 MNHEY and CDR2 SVGAGI. The DNA for the CDR3 is TGTGCCAGCAGTTACCGACAGGGGGTCTACGAGCAGTACTTC. Amino acid sequence: CASSYRQGVYEQYF.

A single count supports this clone. The rearrangement links TRBV19 to TRBJ2-3; D uncertain. This CDR3 is 12 amino acids long. CDR1 is LNHDA, CDR2 SQIVND, per germline (reference sequence). V was pared by 7 bases and J by 5 bases, with 10 bases between. The CDR3 DNA reads TGTGCCAGTACTAATAGGCTAGATACGCAGTATTTT. This translates into CASTNRLDTQYF.

V usage is TRBV19 and J usage is TRBJ2-3, with D possibly being TRBD2 (6 bases). Trimming left V 8 bases short and J 6 bases short, with 18 bases between. The CDR3 covers 14 residues. From germline, CDR1 is LNHDA and CDR2 SQIVND (reference sequence). CDR3 nucleotide sequence: TGTGCCAGTGGAGGTCGGGAGTTAAGGGATACGCAGTATTTT. Its translation: CASGGRELRDTQYF.

This clone was recorded once. The gene calls are TRBV30 and TRBJ2-7; TRBD1 matches at 9 bases. The trim removed 3 bases at V and 3 bases at J, leaving 6 bases unmatched. Germline V lookup: CDR1 GTSNPN, CDR2 SVGIG (reference sequence). The CDR3 has 14 residues. The CDR3 protein is CAWSSGTGNYEQYF. For the CDR3, the DNA is TGTGCCTGGAGCTCCGGGACAGGGAACTACGAGCAGTACTTC.

The CDR3 DNA is TGTGCCAGCAGCTACGGGACAGGGATGATAAATCAGCCCCAGCATTTT. Its translation: CASSYGTGMINQPQHF. The V and J genes are TRBV7-8 and TRBJ1-5; 9 nucleotides match TRBD1. The CDR3 is 16 residues long. The J segment lost 4 bases and the V segment lost 4 bases, leaving 8 bases of the junction unmatched. Germline V CDR1 and CDR2: SGHVS, FQNEAQ. The whole variable domain, filled in from reference TRBV7-8 and TRBJ1-5, reads GAGVSQSPRYKVAKRGQDVALRCDPISGHVSLFWYQQALGQGPEFLTYFQNEAQLDKSGLPSDRFFAERPEGSVSTLKIQRTQQEDSAVYLCASSYGTGMINQPQHFGDGTRLSIL.

V is TRBV5-4 and J is TRBJ2-3; 7 bases map to TRBD2. Trimming took 3 bases from V and 5 from J; bases not matched to a gene: 15. This CDR3 comprises 17 residues. Germline V lookup: CDR1 SGHNT, CDR2 YYREEE (reference sequence). The CDR3 DNA follows: TGTGCCAGCAGCTGGACCCCGGGACTACAAGATTTAGATACGCAGTATTTT. Amino acids: CASSWTPGLQDLDTQYF.

The V and J genes are TRBV19 and TRBJ2-7; either TRBD1 or TRBD2 may supply D (5 bases each). V shed 5 bases and J shed 3 bases, with 17 bases lying between them. CDR1 LNHDA and CDR2 SQIVND come from the germline V gene (reference sequence). This CDR3 contains 15 residues. CDR3 protein: CASSPLGAGSYEQYF. CDR3 in DNA: TGTGCCAGTAGTCCCCTTGGGGCAGGGAGCTACGAGCAGTACTTC.

This rearrangement joins TRBV21-1 to TRBJ1-6; the D call TRBD1 from the table was never checked on the DNA. TRBV21-1 is annotated as a pseudogene. The CDR3 extends over 16 amino acids. The CDR3 reads CASSKGKNRGHSPLHF. The CDR3 coding sequence is TGTGCCAGCAGCAAAGGGAAGAACAGGGGGCACTCACCCCTCCACTTT.

The rearrangement links TRBV19 to TRBJ2-5; D might be TRBD2 (5 bases). This CDR3 region has 16 residues. Germline CDR1 is LNHDA and CDR2 is SQIVND (reference sequence). V dropped 7 bases and J dropped 1 base, with 19 bases sitting between them. Written as DNA, the CDR3 is TGTGCCAGTAAAGCGGAACCCCTTAACGCCCAAGAGACCCAGTACTTC. Translating gives CASKAEPLNAQETQYF.

This chain uses TRBV2 with TRBJ2-1, with 10 bases aligning to TRBD2. The CDR3 has 16 amino acids. V lost 3 bases to trimming and J lost 3 bases; unmatched junction nucleotides: 5. Looked up from germline, CDR1 is SNHLY and CDR2 is FYNNEI. This CDR3 is CASSDLAGGLYNEQFF. The DNA of the CDR3 is TGTGCCAGCAGTGATTTAGCGGGGGGACTCTACAATGAGCAGTTCTTC.

The V call is TRBV7-9, the J call TRBJ2-1; 11 bases line up with TRBD2. This CDR3 has 19 amino acids. The germline V gene has CDR1 SEHNR and CDR2 FQNEAQ (reference sequence). With V trimmed by 3 bases and J by 1 base, 11 bases remained unmatched. The CDR3, as DNA: TGTGCCAGCAGCTTTCGGGTTTCTAGCGGGGGGTCTTCCTACAATGAGCAGTTCTTC. Amino acid sequence: CASSFRVSSGGSSYNEQFF.